This is a list of T cell receptor beta chains from one sample in a study of T cells in Graves' hyperthyroidism and ophthalmopathy. TCRdb used MiXCR to reprocess the multiplex PCR reads, holding one entry per CDR3 protein. The sample has 640,000 or so distinct CDR3 sequences, about 14% seen once; the top ten hold 3.5% to 4.5%. Sequences were obtained from blood. These receptors came from a woman aged 40-49 years with Graves' ophthalmopathy. Each CDR3 is given with its conserved first and last residue. The order of the fields is J gene, V gene, CDR3 protein.

TRBJ2-7,TRBV7-3,CASSLTGGPGYEQYF
TRBJ2-1,TRBV7-3,CASSAQAGGYNEQFF
TRBJ1-2,TRBV28,CASSLSDGYTF
TRBJ1-1,TRBV15,CATSRDLRENTEAFF
TRBJ2-7,TRBV7-8,CASSLIGTSGDEQYF
TRBJ2-7,TRBV29-1,CSAAGTGGYEQYF
TRBJ2-7,TRBV24-1,CATSPTGTGVPYEQYF
TRBJ1-5,TRBV15,CATSYTGTQPQHF
TRBJ1-1,TRBV3-1,CASSQGGAQNTEAFF
TRBJ1-6,TRBV6-1,CASTEGTGTRSLHF
TRBJ1-2,TRBV7-8,CASSFGTGGDTF
TRBJ2-7,TRBV19,CASSIVGTAGYEQYF
TRBJ2-5,TRBV20-1,CSAGGGGSQETQYF
TRBJ2-2,TRBV28,CASTLSPSAGELFF
TRBJ2-7,TRBV4-3,CASNKGRGGYYEQYF
TRBJ2-7,TRBV12-3/TRBV12-4,CASSRGSDYEQYF
TRBJ2-5,TRBV7-8,CASSLAEASFGLIGTQYF
TRBJ2-7,TRBV3-1,CASSQKGGVYEQYF
TRBJ1-2,TRBV6-5,CASSWGRRYGYTF
TRBJ1-5,TRBV6-1,CASSDKGAHRPQHF
TRBJ1-2,TRBV29-1,CSVGGGKGYTF
TRBJ2-5,TRBV20-1,CSASRLAGIQETQYF
TRBJ1-1,TRBV18,CASSPRDRGRNTEAFF
TRBJ1-1,TRBV6-1,CASRGSLGTEAFF
TRBJ1-1,TRBV20-1,CSASQGARITEAFF
TRBJ1-1,TRBV3-1,CASSQETGRTEAFF
TRBJ2-7,TRBV3-1,CASSFQSTYEQYF
TRBJ2-7,TRBV5-1,CASSAGQGYEQYF
TRBJ2-2,TRBV13,CASSLLAGVYTGELFF
TRBJ2-2,TRBV29-1,CSVQGRTGELFF
TRBJ2-7,TRBV5-1,CASSFSGDTPYEQYF
TRBJ1-4,TRBV12-3/TRBV12-4,CASSHRQSTTNEKLFF
TRBJ1-1,TRBV20-1,CSARDAGNTEAFF
TRBJ1-5,TRBV11-1,CASSLGQGAFDQTQHF
TRBJ1-6,TRBV4-3,CASSQPASSGSPLHF
TRBJ2-7,TRBV6-2/TRBV6-3,CASTPGPSGKGYEQYF
TRBJ1-3,TRBV18,CASSPPPGNTIYF
TRBJ2-7,TRBV10-3,CALSPGLLREQYF
TRBJ1-5,TRBV4-1,CASSQETNQPQHF
TRBJ2-5,TRBV29-1,CSLADGTQETQYF
TRBJ1-5,TRBV4-2,CASSQDQGAPRAQHF
TRBJ2-5,TRBV28,CASSLRGKETQYF
TRBJ1-2,TRBV20-1,CSARSEIYGYTF
TRBJ2-1,TRBV27,CASSLGTSGSIYEQFF
TRBJ1-3,TRBV6-2/TRBV6-3,CASSNPGPLSGNTIYF
TRBJ2-2,TRBV4-1,CASSLPGLSTGELFF
TRBJ1-2,TRBV24-1,CATSTPGQRGYTF